This T cell receptor beta chain was documented in a study of early stage breast cancer tumors. Study summary: Of 15 to 20 invasive breast tumors, around 13 were hormone receptor-positive, HER2-negative.

V was pared by 2 bases and J by 0 bases, with 11 bases between. CDR3 length equals 15 residues. Germline V lookup: CDR1 SGHVS, CDR2 FQNEAQ. Note on this clone: What it binds is unknown.

Each sample had two DNA replicates, 0.5 ug blood or about 1.5 ug tissue. Clones were sequenced by immunoSEQ multiplex PCR, and TCRdb holds only the in-frame ones, with some missing. The sample holds about 11,000 clones, about 73% seen once. Study-level results: Compared with adjacent normal breast, tumors showed about 2.4-fold denser, more clonal T cells.

The rearrangement joins TRBV7-8 to TRBJ2-7; maybe TRBD1 (5 bases). Sequences were obtained from breast tumor tissue. The clonotype was recovered from a person in their 40s with breast cancer. CDR3 coding DNA: TGTGCCAGCAGCTTATATACAGGAAACTCCTACGAGCAGTACTTC. Protein: CASSLYTGNSYEQYF.